This TCR beta chain comes out of a study of CD8+ T cells in alopecia areata. After isolation, RNA underwent reverse transcription to generate cDNA as the sequencing template. Method: immunoSEQ multiplex PCR; TCRdb's copy keeps in-frame clones and lacks some. The table records about 140,000 clones, 55% of them present only once. The receptor was isolated from a human donor in good health. Sequenced sample: CD4+ T cells sorted from blood.

The DNA of the CDR3 is TGTGCCAGCAGCCACAACGGGAACACCATATATTTT. Translation: CASSHNGNTIYF. The chain links TRBV6-6 to TRBJ1-3; D remains unclear. V was clipped by 6 bases and J by 7 bases, with 10 bases between them. Germline V CDR1 and CDR2: MNHNY, SVGAGI (reference sequence). There are 12 residues in the CDR3.